These 5 T cell receptor beta chains were all obtained from the same sample, sequenced in a study of type 1 regulatory T cells. These TCRs are of unknown antigen specificity. TCRdb re-derived calls from the reads in MiXCR, one entry per CDR3 protein. The sample contains tens of thousands of distinct CDR3 sequences, 12% of which appear only once. The sequencing input was cultured non-Tr1 T cells, either the whole culture or a sorted T cell fraction (not recorded which). The origin of the receptors is a human donor in good health.

This clonotype was detected only a few times. This rearrangement joins TRBV5-6 to TRBJ2-1; D may be TRBD2 (6 bases). Germline V gene sequence: CDR1 SGHDT, CDR2 YYEEEE. The ends were cut back, 5 bases at V and 4 bases at J, with 10 bases in the middle. The CDR3 is 13 amino acids. The CDR3: CASRSGTYNEQFF. CDR3 sequence (DNA): TGTGCCAGCAGATCCGGGACTTACAATGAGCAGTTCTTC.

This clonotype was recorded many times. This chain links TRBV20-1 with TRBJ1-6; maybe TRBD1 (5 bases). The germline V and J ends were trimmed by 5 bases and 0 bases, with 11 bases remaining between them. The germline V gene encodes CDR1 DFQATT and CDR2 SNEGSKA (reference sequence). CDR3 length equals 15 residues. CDR3 protein: CSAQGASSYNSPLHF. CDR3 in DNA: TGCAGTGCTCAAGGGGCCAGCTCCTATAATTCACCCCTCCACTTT.

This clonotype has a count of ten or more. J is TRBJ1-6 and V is TRBV11-2; D may be TRBD1 (5 bases). V lost 5 bases and J 0 bases, leaving 17 bases between the germline ends. The CDR3 loop spans 18 amino acids. Germline-derived CDR1 and CDR2 are SGHAT and FQNNGV. CDR3 sequence: CASSLRGGGSSYNSPLHF. The CDR3 bases are TGTGCCAGCAGCCTCCGTGGTGGGGGGAGCTCCTATAATTCACCCCTCCACTTT.

This clonotype was counted only a few times. Just one base apart from a much larger clone, this may be a read error. The rearrangement links TRBV12-3 or TRBV12-4 to TRBJ2-2, with D possibly being TRBD2 (6 bases). This CDR3 is built from 15 residues. CDR3 amino acids: CASSPQGGNAGELFF. DNA of the CDR3: TGTGCCAGCAGTCCCCAGGGCGGGAACGCCGGGGAGCTGTTTTTT.

The chain uses TRBV9 and TRBJ2-2, with D perhaps matching TRBD1 or TRBD2 (6 bases each). Trimming removed 0 bases from V and 4 bases from J, with 13 bases in between. This CDR3 comprises 16 residues. Germline V lookup: CDR1 SGDLS, CDR2 YYNGEE. For the CDR3, the DNA is TGTGCCAGCAGCGTAGGGGGGGCCCTGACCACCGGGGAGCTGTTTTTT. Protein: CASSVGGALTTGELFF.